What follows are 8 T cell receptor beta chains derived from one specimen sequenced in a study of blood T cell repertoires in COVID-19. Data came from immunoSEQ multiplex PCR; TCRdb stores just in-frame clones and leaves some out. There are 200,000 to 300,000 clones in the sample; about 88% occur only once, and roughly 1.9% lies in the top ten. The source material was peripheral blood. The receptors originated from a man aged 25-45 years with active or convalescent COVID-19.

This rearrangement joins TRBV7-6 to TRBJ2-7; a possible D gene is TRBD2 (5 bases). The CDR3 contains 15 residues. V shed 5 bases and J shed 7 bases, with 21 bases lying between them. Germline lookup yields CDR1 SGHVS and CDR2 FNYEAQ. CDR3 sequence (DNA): TGTGCCAGCAGCCCGGACGGACTGTCTGCGGGTGAGCAGTACTTC. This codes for CASSPDGLSAGEQYF.

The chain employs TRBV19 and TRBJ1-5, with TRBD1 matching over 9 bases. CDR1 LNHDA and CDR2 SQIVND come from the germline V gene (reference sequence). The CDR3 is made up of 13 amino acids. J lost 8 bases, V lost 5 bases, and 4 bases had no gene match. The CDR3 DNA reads TGTGCCAGTAGTTGGGACAGGGAAAAGCCCCAGCATTTT. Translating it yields CASSWDREKPQHF.

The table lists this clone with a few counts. CDR3 DNA sequence: TGCAGCGTTGGGGGCACAGGAATCAACTATGGCTACACCTTC. Translating it yields CSVGGTGINYGYTF. The genes are TRBV29-1 and TRBJ1-2, with D possibly matching TRBD1 (5 bases). V was pared by 4 bases and J by 2 bases, with 14 bases between. Germline loops: CDR1 SQVTM, CDR2 ANQGSEA. This CDR3 contains 14 residues. Together with reference TRBV29-1 and TRBJ1-2, the CDR3 gives the full variable domain: SAVISQKPSRDICQRGTSLTIQCQVDSQVTMMFWYRQQPGQSLTLIATANQGSEATYESGFVIDKFPISRPNLTFSTLTVSNMSPEDSSIYLCSVGGTGINYGYTFGSGTRLTVV.

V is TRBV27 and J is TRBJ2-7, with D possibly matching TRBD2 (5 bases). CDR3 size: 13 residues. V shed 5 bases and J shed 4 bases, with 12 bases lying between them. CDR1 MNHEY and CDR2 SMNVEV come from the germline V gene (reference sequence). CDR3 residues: CASSRRTGYEQYF. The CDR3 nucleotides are TGTGCCAGCAGTCGTCGGACGGGATACGAGCAGTACTTC.

CDR3: CASSQGLAENEQFF. The CDR3 DNA follows: TGTGCCAGTAGTCAAGGACTAGCGGAAAATGAGCAGTTCTTC. The rearrangement joins TRBV19 to TRBJ2-1, with TRBD2 matching over 10 bases. The V gene end was trimmed by 5 bases and the J gene end by 7 bases; junction bases not matched to a gene: 5. CDR1 is LNHDA, CDR2 SQIVND, per germline (reference sequence). The CDR3 runs 14 residues.

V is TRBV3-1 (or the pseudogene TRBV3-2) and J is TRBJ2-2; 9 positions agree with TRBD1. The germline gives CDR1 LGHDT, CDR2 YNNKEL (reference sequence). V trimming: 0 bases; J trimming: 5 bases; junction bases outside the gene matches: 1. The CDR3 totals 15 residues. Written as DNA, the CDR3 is TGTGCCAGCAGCCAAGAACAGGGGGCTACCGGGGAGCTGTTTTTT. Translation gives CASSQEQGATGELFF.

The CDR3 DNA sequence: TGTGCCAGCTCGGGGGAAGAAGAGACCCAGTACTTC. The encoded protein is CASSGEEETQYF. V gene TRBV3-1 (or the pseudogene TRBV3-2) combines with J gene TRBJ2-5; possible D gene TRBD2, 6 bases. The length of the CDR3 is 12 residues. Germline V gives CDR1 LGHDT, CDR2 YNNKEL (reference sequence). Trimming removed 8 bases at V and 3 bases at J, with 10 bases between.

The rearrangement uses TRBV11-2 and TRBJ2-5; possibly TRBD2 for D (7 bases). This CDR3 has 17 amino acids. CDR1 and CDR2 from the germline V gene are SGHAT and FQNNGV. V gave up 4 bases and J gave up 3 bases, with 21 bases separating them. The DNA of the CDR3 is TGTGCCAGCAGCTCCATTCTCTGGGGGGGGGCCAAAGAGACCCAGTACTTC. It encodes CASSSILWGGAKETQYF.